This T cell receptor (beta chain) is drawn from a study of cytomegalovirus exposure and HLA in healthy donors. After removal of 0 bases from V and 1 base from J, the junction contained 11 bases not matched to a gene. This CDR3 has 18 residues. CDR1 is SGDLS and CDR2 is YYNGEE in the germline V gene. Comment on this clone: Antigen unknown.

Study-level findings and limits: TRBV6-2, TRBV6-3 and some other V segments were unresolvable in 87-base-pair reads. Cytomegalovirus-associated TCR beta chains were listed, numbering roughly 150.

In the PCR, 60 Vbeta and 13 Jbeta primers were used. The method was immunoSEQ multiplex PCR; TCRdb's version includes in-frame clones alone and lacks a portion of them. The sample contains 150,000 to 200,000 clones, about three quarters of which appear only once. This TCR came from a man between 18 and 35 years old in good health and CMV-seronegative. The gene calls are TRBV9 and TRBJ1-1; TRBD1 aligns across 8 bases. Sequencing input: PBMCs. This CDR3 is CASSVEAGGKGPNTEAFF. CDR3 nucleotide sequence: TGTGCCAGCAGCGTAGAGGCAGGGGGCAAAGGGCCGAACACTGAAGCTTTCTTT.